This TCR beta chain was obtained from a study of cytomegalovirus exposure and HLA in healthy donors. PCR was performed using 60 Vbeta and 13 Jbeta primers. Per the original methods: Later, tens of millions of unique TCR beta chains were counted in an analysis, and about 10 million of them were shared. Sequencing used immunoSEQ multiplex PCR; TCRdb keeps in-frame clones, though not all of them. The V and J calls and clone size are taken from that table; D and trimming were inferred from the DNA. This sample has roughly 170,000 clones, with roughly 82% found just once. Study findings and constraints: Presence/absence analyses rested on an assumption that sequencing depth was roughly uniform across donors. It was reported that the classifier diagnosed cytomegalovirus status with high specificity and sensitivity in both the original and validation cohorts. Clonal expansion was found to be greater in HLA-associated TCR beta chains than in equally common others in a later analysis.

V shed 1 base and J shed 2 bases, with 15 bases lying between them. Per the germline V gene, CDR1 is SEHNR and CDR2 is FQNEAQ (reference sequence). The CDR3 has 17 residues. This clone turned up a few times. Its antigen is unidentified. The sequencing input was PBMCs. The rearrangement uses TRBV7-9 and TRBJ1-5; no firm D call. This clonotype was obtained from a woman aged 25 to 45 in good health and CMV-seronegative. This CDR3 is CASSLGFEVIGNQPQHF. Here the CDR3 DNA reads TGTGCCAGCAGCTTAGGATTTGAGGTGATTGGCAATCAGCCCCAGCATTTT. Filled out from reference TRBV7-9 and TRBJ1-5, the complete variable domain reads DTGVSQNPRHKITKRGQNVTFRCDPISEHNRLYWYRQTLGQGPEFLTYFQNEAQLEKSRLLSDRFSAERPKGSFSTLEIQRTEQGDSAMYLCASSLGFEVIGNQPQHFGDGTRLSIL.